Listed below are T cell receptor beta chains from one sample, sequenced in a study of CD8 T cells in Susac syndrome. MiXCR, run by TCRdb on the immunoSEQ multiplex PCR reads, gives a single entry per CDR3 protein. The sample shows about 200,000 distinct CDR3 sequences, 90% to 95% of them seen only once. Input material: CD4+ T cells from PBMCs. The source of these receptors is a human donor with multiple sclerosis. Both conserved end residues are part of each CDR3. Fields, in order: J gene, V gene, CDR3 length, D gene, clone size, CDR3 protein, CDR3 DNA. The D gene is left open where the match is weak. The listing skips clone size in some rows; elsewhere it reads once, few, many or a size class.

TRBJ2-7 TRBV20-1 13 - - CSANRDTLYEQYF TGCAGTGCTAACCGGGACACCCTTTACGAGCAGTACTTC
TRBJ2-3 TRBV20-1 15 - - CSAPTRGDVTDTQYF TGCAGTGCGCCGACTAGAGGAGATGTCACAGATACGCAGTATTTT
TRBJ2-5 TRBV20-1 14 - - CSAPAVENQETQYF TGCAGTGCCCCAGCGGTTGAGAACCAAGAGACCCAGTACTTC
TRBJ2-7 TRBV20-1 13 - - CSARDGGNWEQYF TGCAGTGCTAGAGACGGCGGGAACTGGGAGCAGTACTTC
TRBJ2-3 TRBV29-1 8 - - CVADTQYF TGCGTAGCAGATACGCAGTATTTT
TRBJ2-1 TRBV11-2 15 TRBD1 - CASSSDRGSWNEQFF TGTGCCAGCAGCTCGGACAGGGGGTCTTGGAATGAGCAGTTCTTC
TRBJ2-3 TRBV12-5 10 - - CASGSATQYF TGTGCTAGTGGGTCCGCTACGCAGTATTTT
TRBJ1-1 TRBV14 11 - - CASLSRGQAFF TGTGCCTCCCTCAGTCGGGGTCAAGCTTTCTTT
TRBJ1-1 TRBV30 13 - - CAWSVRTNTEAFF TGTGCCTGGAGTGTCAGGACGAACACTGAAGCTTTCTTT
TRBJ1-2 TRBV19 15 TRBD1 - CATWDRRYSNYGYTF TGTGCCACCTGGGACAGGAGATACTCTAACTATGGCTACACCTTC
TRBJ2-1 TRBV3-1 17 - - CASSQKGGGSSYNEQFF TGTGCCAGCAGCCAAAAGGGAGGGGGCAGCTCCTACAATGAGCAGTTCTTC
TRBJ1-5 TRBV30 14 TRBD1 once CAWKRQGGGQPQHF TGTGCCTGGAAAAGACAGGGTGGTGGACAGCCCCAGCATTTT
TRBJ2-7 TRBV20-1 13 TRBD2 - CSARLAGVNEQYF TGCAGTGCCCGGCTAGCGGGAGTGAACGAGCAGTACTTC
TRBJ2-5 TRBV5-1 14 TRBD1 - CASSLEQGAETQYF TGCGCCAGCAGCTTGGAACAGGGGGCTGAGACCCAGTACTTC
TRBJ2-3 TRBV6-5 13 - - CASSYDSSDTQYF TGTGCCAGCAGTTACGACAGTTCAGATACGCAGTATTTT
TRBJ2-7 TRBV27 15 TRBD2 - CASSLRRGFSYEQYF TGTGCCAGCAGTTTAAGGCGGGGGTTCTCCTACGAGCAGTACTTC
TRBJ2-1 TRBV7-3 13 - - CASRLGPYNEQFF TGTGCCAGCAGACTAGGTCCGTACAATGAGCAGTTCTTC
TRBJ2-5 TRBV20-1 13 - - CSAADGGQETQYF TGCAGTGCTGCCGACGGGGGACAAGAGACCCAGTACTTC
TRBJ2-1 TRBV6-6 14 - - CASLTTGGHNEQFF TGTGCCAGCCTCACGACGGGGGGCCACAATGAGCAGTTCTTC
TRBJ2-3 TRBV29-1 13 - - CSYKDRAGDTQYF TGCAGCTACAAGGACAGAGCCGGGGATACGCAGTATTTT
TRBJ2-3 TRBV20-1 14 - - CSARDRESTDTQYF TGCAGTGCTAGGGATCGGGAGTCCACAGATACGCAGTATTTT
TRBJ2-5 TRBV19 14 - - CASSIGQGRETQYF TGTGCCAGTAGTATCGGCCAGGGTCGGGAGACCCAGTACTTC
TRBJ2-1 TRBV13 15 - - CASSPRGAEYNEQFF TGTGCCAGCAGCCCACGAGGAGCGGAGTACAATGAGCAGTTCTTC
TRBJ2-1 TRBV12-3/TRBV12-4 18 TRBD2 - CASSFVLAGGFSYNEQFF TGTGCCAGCAGTTTTGTTTTAGCGGGAGGCTTTTCCTACAATGAGCAGTTCTTC
TRBJ2-1 TRBV7-9 14 TRBD2 - CASSLGGGPDEQFF TGTGCCAGCAGCTTGGGGGGAGGGCCGGATGAGCAGTTCTTC
TRBJ2-3 TRBV20-1 15 TRBD2 once CSASHEGLATDTQYF TGCAGTGCTAGTCACGAGGGACTAGCGACAGATACGCAGTATTTT
TRBJ1-2 TRBV4-1 15 - - CASSQGPGFNYGYTF TGCGCCAGCAGCCAAGGTCCAGGGTTTAACTATGGCTACACCTTC
TRBJ2-1 TRBV24-1 16 TRBD2 - CATSQGLAGEYNEQFF TGTGCCACCAGCCAAGGACTAGCGGGAGAGTACAATGAGCAGTTCTTC
TRBJ1-5 TRBV15 13 - - CATSGVQGQTQHF TGTGCCACCAGCGGGGTACAGGGACAAACCCAGCATTTT
TRBJ1-2 TRBV7-2 15 TRBD1 - CASSLARDSNYGYTF TGTGCCAGCAGCTTAGCCCGGGACAGCAACTATGGCTACACCTTC
TRBJ2-7 TRBV14 15 - - CASSHRTDRSYEQYF TGTGCCAGCAGCCATAGGACAGACCGTTCCTACGAGCAGTACTTC
TRBJ2-7 TRBV27 15 TRBD1 - CASSSRDRGVYEQYF TGTGCCAGCAGTTCCCGGGACAGGGGTGTGTACGAGCAGTACTTC